Each of the 6 T cell receptor beta chains below was sequenced from the same sample in a study of shared clonotypes between healthy human individuals. Data came from immunoSEQ multiplex PCR; TCRdb stores just in-frame clones and leaves some out. The profile shows millions of clones, 85% to 95% of them singletons. Sequencing was carried out using naive CD4+ T cells sorted from blood. Sample subset: CD45RA+ positively selected. These receptors originate from a man between 18 and 29 years old in good health.

J is TRBJ2-1 and V is TRBV7-9, with a weak D call TRBD1 (6 bases). The CDR3 extends over 15 amino acids. CDR1 is SEHNR, CDR2 FQNEAQ, per germline (reference sequence). Trimming removed 6 bases from V and 7 bases from J, with 19 bases in between. The CDR3 bases are TGTGCCAGCAGGGCACAGGGTGGGGATCGGAATGAGCAGTTCTTC. Translation: CASRAQGGDRNEQFF.

The V call is TRBV7-2, the J call TRBJ1-6, with TRBD1 matching over 7 bases. V lost 4 bases, J lost 7 bases, and 7 bases stayed unmatched. Germline CDR1 and CDR2: SGHTA and FQGNSA. CDR3 size: 15 residues. Here the CDR3 reads CASSYQGQENSPLHF. CDR3 coding DNA: TGTGCCAGCAGCTACCAAGGACAGGAGAATTCACCCCTCCACTTT.

V is TRBV15 and J is TRBJ1-1, with 9 bases matching TRBD1. Looked up from germline, CDR1 is LNHNV and CDR2 is YYDKDF (reference sequence). The V and J ends lost 7 bases and 11 bases, in that order; junction bases with no gene match: 11. This CDR3 is built from 13 residues. In DNA form, the CDR3 reads TGTGCCACCAATCTAGACAGGGGGTTTGACGCTTTCTTT. Translation gives CATNLDRGFDAFF.

The genes are TRBV4-3 and TRBJ2-3, with unresolved D. This CDR3 contains 13 residues. Between the trimmed V and J ends, which lost 0 bases and 0 bases, there was a span of 1 base. Germline values: CDR1 LGHNA, CDR2 YSLEER. For the CDR3, the DNA is TGCGCCAGCAGCCAAGACAGCACAGATACGCAGTATTTT. This sequence encodes CASSQDSTDTQYF.

The genes are TRBV18 and TRBJ1-1; no reliable D call. The V and J ends lost 6 bases and 5 bases respectively, with 13 bases between them. From germline, CDR1 is KGHSH and CDR2 LQKENI. The CDR3 covers 13 residues. The CDR3, as DNA: TGTGCCAGCTCGCCGGACCCTAGTACTGAAGCTTTCTTT. This gives the protein CASSPDPSTEAFF.

The V gene is TRBV5-4, the J gene TRBJ2-3; 10 bases line up with TRBD2. Germline CDR1 and CDR2: SGHNT and YYREEE (reference sequence). The CDR3 covers 15 residues. V shed 4 bases, J shed 1 base, and the junction held 3 bases outside the gene matches. This CDR3 reads CASSERGGGTDTQYF. For the CDR3, the DNA is TGTGCCAGCAGCGAGCGGGGGGGAGGCACAGATACGCAGTATTTT.